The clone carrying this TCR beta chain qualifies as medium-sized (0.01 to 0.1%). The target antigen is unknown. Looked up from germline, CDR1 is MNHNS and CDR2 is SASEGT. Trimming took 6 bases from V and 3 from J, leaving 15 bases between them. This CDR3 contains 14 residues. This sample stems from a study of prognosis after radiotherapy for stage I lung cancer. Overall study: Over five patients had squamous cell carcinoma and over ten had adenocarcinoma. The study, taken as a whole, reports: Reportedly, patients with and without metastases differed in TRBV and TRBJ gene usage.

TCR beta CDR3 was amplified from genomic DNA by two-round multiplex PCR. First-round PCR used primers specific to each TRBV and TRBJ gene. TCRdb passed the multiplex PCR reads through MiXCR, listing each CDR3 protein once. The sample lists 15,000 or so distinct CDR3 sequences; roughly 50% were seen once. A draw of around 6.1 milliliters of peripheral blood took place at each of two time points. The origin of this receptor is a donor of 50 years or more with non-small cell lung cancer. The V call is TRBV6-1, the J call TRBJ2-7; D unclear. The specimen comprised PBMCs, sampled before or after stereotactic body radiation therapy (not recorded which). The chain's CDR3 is CASRDGLQSYEQYF. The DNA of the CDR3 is TGTGCCAGCAGGGATGGGTTACAGAGCTACGAGCAGTACTTC.